The present T cell receptor beta chain was sequenced within a study of regulatory T cells in long-lasting Graves disease. As concerns this clonotype: Its target is not known.

Indicated time point: persistent/refractory GD, antithyroid drugs over 5 years with positive TRAb. Generation of the TCR library employed RNA extracted from PBMCs. V shed 6 bases, J shed 1 base, and the junction held 5 bases outside the gene matches. There are 13 residues in the CDR3. Per the germline V gene, CDR1 is SQVTM and CDR2 is ANQGSEA. Arm-PCR of CDR3 regions with iRepertoire HTBI primers generated TCR beta libraries. TCRdb re-called the multiplex PCR reads with MiXCR, one entry per CDR3 protein. The sample holds 500,000 to 700,000 distinct CDR3 sequences; 30% are singletons and the top ten take around 42%. Study observations and caveats: Favored gene segments in persistent disease were TRBV28, TRBJ1-2 and TRBJ2-5.

The input for sequencing was peripheral blood mononuclear cells (PBMCs), taken when the disease was refractory, from a patient treated with antithyroid drugs. This chain links TRBV29-1 with TRBJ2-5, with 7 bases aligning to TRBD2. This sequence was found in a female donor with Graves disease. The CDR3 coding sequence is TGCAGCGTGGCGGGGGATTTCCAAGAGACCCAGTACTTC. Its protein product is CSVAGDFQETQYF.